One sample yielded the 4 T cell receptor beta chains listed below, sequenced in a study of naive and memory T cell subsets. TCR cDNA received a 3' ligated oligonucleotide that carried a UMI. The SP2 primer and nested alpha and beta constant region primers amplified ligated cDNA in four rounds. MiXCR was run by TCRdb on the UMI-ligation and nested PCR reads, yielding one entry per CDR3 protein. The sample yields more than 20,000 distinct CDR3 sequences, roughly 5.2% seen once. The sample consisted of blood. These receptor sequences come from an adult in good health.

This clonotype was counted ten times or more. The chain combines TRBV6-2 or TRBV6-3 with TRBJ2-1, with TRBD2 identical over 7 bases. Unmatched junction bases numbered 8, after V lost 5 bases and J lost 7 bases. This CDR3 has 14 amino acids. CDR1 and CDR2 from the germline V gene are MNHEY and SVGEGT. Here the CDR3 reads CASSGAGSRNEQFF. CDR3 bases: TGTGCCAGCAGTGGAGCGGGAAGTCGAAATGAGCAGTTCTTC.

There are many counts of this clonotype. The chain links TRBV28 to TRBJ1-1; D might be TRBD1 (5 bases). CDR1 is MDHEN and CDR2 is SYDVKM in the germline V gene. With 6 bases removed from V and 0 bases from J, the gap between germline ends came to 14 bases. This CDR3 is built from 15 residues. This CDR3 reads CASSHRKGMNTEAFF. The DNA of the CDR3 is TGTGCCAGCAGCCACAGGAAAGGCATGAACACTGAAGCTTTCTTT.

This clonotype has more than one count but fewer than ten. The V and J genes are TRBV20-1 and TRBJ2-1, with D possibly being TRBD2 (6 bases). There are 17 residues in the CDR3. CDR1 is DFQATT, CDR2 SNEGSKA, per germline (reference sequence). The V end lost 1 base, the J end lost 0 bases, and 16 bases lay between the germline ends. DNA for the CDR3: TGCAGTGCTAGAGGGACTGGGCTAGCGTTCTCCTACAATGAGCAGTTCTTC. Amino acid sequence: CSARGTGLAFSYNEQFF.

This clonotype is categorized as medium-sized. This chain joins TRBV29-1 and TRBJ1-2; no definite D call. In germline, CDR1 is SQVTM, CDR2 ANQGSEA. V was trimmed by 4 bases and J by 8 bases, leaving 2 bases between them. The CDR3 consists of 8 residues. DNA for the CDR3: TGCAGCGTTGGGGGCTACACCTTC. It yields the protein CSVGGYTF.